A single sample gave rise to the 8 T cell receptor beta chains below, sequenced in a study of early stage breast cancer tumors. Only in-frame clones appear in the TCRdb table, and some are missing; sequencing was by immunoSEQ multiplex PCR. The sample lists tens of thousands of clones, 75% to 95% occurring once. Sequencing input: blood. The receptors were sampled from a person between 70 and 80 years old with breast cancer.

This clone was recorded a few times. The chain joins TRBV7-2 to TRBJ1-6, with 7 bases aligning to TRBD1. The CDR3 consists of 15 residues. V shed 1 base, J shed 8 bases, and the junction held 5 bases outside the gene matches. Germline values: CDR1 SGHTA, CDR2 FQGNSA. The CDR3 bases are TGTGCCAGCAGCTTAGTCGGGACAGAGGATTCACCCCTCCACTTT. It translates to CASSLVGTEDSPLHF.

J is TRBJ2-3 and V is TRBV7-2; D is undetermined. The CDR3 is 16 residues long. V lost 6 bases and J lost 3, with 19 bases in between. The V gene's germline CDR1 is SGHTA and CDR2 FQGNSA. CDR3 in amino acids: CASRRPGVGSTDTQYF. CDR3 nucleotides: TGTGCCAGCAGACGCCCGGGTGTTGGTTCGACAGATACGCAGTATTTT.

This clone showed up just once. V and J are TRBV4-1 and TRBJ2-7; D may be TRBD1 (6 bases). The CDR3 covers 13 residues. Per germline, CDR1 MGHRA and CDR2 YSYEKL. V was clipped by 2 bases and J by 5 bases, with 10 bases between them. The CDR3 coding sequence is TGCGCCAGCAGCCAACTAGGGGGAGACGAGCAGTACTTC. This gives the protein CASSQLGGDEQYF.

The gene calls are TRBV7-8 and TRBJ1-5, with D possibly matching TRBD1 (6 bases). The CDR3 spans 19 residues. The germline gives CDR1 SGHVS, CDR2 FQNEAQ. Trimming removed 2 bases from V and 0 bases from J, with 20 bases in between. The CDR3 nucleotides are TGTGCCAGCAGCTTATTCGTCTGGACAGCTTTCAATAGCAATCAGCCCCAGCATTTT. Protein sequence: CASSLFVWTAFNSNQPQHF.

V usage is TRBV19 and J usage is TRBJ1-1; TRBD1 matches at 8 bases. The trim removed 6 bases at V and 0 bases at J, leaving 6 bases unmatched. The CDR3 consists of 15 residues. From germline, CDR1 is LNHDA and CDR2 SQIVND (reference sequence). The CDR3 region has the DNA TGTGCCAGTAGGGGATTGACAGGGGTGAACACTGAAGCTTTCTTT. Amino acid sequence: CASRGLTGVNTEAFF.

On this clone: The sample holds other DNA sequences that translate to the same CDR3. DNA for the CDR3: TGTGCCAGCTCACCCCCGAGCTCCTACGAGCAGTACTTC. Amino acids: CASSPPSSYEQYF. V is TRBV18 and J is TRBJ2-7, with D hard to call. V dropped 3 bases and J dropped 0 bases, with 6 bases sitting between them. CDR1 is KGHSH and CDR2 is LQKENI in the germline V gene. The CDR3 loop spans 13 amino acids. Looking up the rest from reference TRBV18 and TRBJ2-7 gives the full variable domain: NAGVMQNPRHLVRRRGQEARLRCSPMKGHSHVYWYRQLPEEGLKFMVYLQKENIIDESGMPKERFSAEFPKEGPSILRIQQVVRGDSAAYFCASSPPSSYEQYFGPGTRLTVT.

The chain carries TRBV5-1 and TRBJ2-7; D may be TRBD2 (6 bases). Trimming shortened V by 4 bases and J by 12 bases, and 23 bases separated the two germline ends. The CDR3 is made up of 14 amino acids. CDR1 is SGHRS, CDR2 YFSETQ, per germline. The CDR3 DNA follows: TGCGCCAGCAGCATTGGGACTCCTGGGGACTCCTCGTACTTC. It yields the protein CASSIGTPGDSSYF.

This rearrangement joins TRBV4-2 to TRBJ2-3; 10 bases map to TRBD2. V dropped 4 bases and J dropped 4; count of bases not matched to a gene: 8. Germline V gene sequence: CDR1 LGHNA, CDR2 YNFKEQ. CDR3 length equals 16 residues. This CDR3 reads CASSPGLAKIADTQYF. In nucleotides, the CDR3 is TGTGCCAGCAGCCCGGGACTAGCGAAAATCGCAGATACGCAGTATTTT.